These 28 T cell receptor beta chains share one sample of origin, sequenced in a study of cytomegalovirus exposure and HLA in healthy donors. 13 Jbeta primers and 60 Vbeta primers were used for the PCR. The method was immunoSEQ multiplex PCR; TCRdb's version includes in-frame clones alone and lacks a portion of them. This sample has 130,000 or so clones; roughly 77% occur once, and the top ten carry 3.3%. The sample taken for sequencing was PBMCs. These receptors were taken from a man aged 35 to 55 in good health and CMV-seronegative.

A few counts support this clone. The gene calls are TRBV13 and TRBJ2-6, with a possible D match to TRBD1 (6 bases). Germline V CDR1 and CDR2: PRHDT, FYEKMQ (reference sequence). The V end was cut by 5 bases, the J end by 4 bases, with 12 bases between. This CDR3 has 15 amino acids. The CDR3 is CASSPTGRGANVLTF. The CDR3 bases are TGTGCCAGCAGCCCAACAGGGCGAGGGGCCAACGTCCTGACTTTC.

This clone was found a few times. The chain joins TRBV7-9 to TRBJ1-1; 8 bases fit TRBD1. V shed 2 bases, J shed 1 base, and the junction held 3 bases outside the gene matches. The CDR3 is 15 residues long. Germline CDR1 and CDR2: SEHNR and FQNEAQ (reference sequence). CDR3 sequence reads: CASSLNTGGNTEAFF. CDR3 nucleotide sequence: TGTGCCAGCAGCTTAAATACAGGGGGGAACACTGAAGCTTTCTTT.

V and J are TRBV10-3 and TRBJ2-7; weak D call: TRBD2 (5 bases). With 2 bases removed from V and 2 bases from J, the gap between germline ends came to 7 bases. This CDR3 region has 13 residues. CDR1 and CDR2 (germline): ENHRY, SYGVKD. Here the CDR3 reads CAISERGTYEQYF. DNA of the CDR3: TGTGCCATCAGTGAGCGGGGTACCTACGAGCAGTACTTC.

The chain has TRBV25-1 and TRBJ1-4; D ambiguous. V lost 4 bases to trimming and J lost 0 bases, with 12 bases between them. Germline CDR1 MGHDK, CDR2 SYGVNS. CDR3 length: 16 amino acids. CDR3 amino acids: CASSGGRWATNEKLFF. The CDR3 bases are TGTGCCAGCAGTGGAGGGCGGTGGGCAACTAATGAAAAACTGTTTTTT.

The rearrangement links TRBV9 to TRBJ1-2, with D unclear. CDR3 size: 16 residues. Trimming left V 4 bases short and J 8 bases short, with 24 bases between. Germline V gene lookup returns CDR1 SGDLS and CDR2 YYNGEE. The DNA for the CDR3 is TGTGCCAGCAGCTTACTTTCGACTGCCTCCAATGGGGGCTACACCTTC. Encoded protein: CASSLLSTASNGGYTF.

The genes are TRBV7-6 and TRBJ2-5, with 13 bases identical to TRBD2. Unmatched junction bases numbered 14, after V lost 5 bases and J lost 5 bases. Germline V gene sequence: CDR1 SGHVS, CDR2 FNYEAQ. The CDR3 has 18 amino acids. CDR3 in amino acids: CASSHTGTSGVLGETQYF. The CDR3 DNA is TGTGCCAGCAGCCACACCGGGACTAGCGGGGTTCTAGGGGAGACCCAGTACTTC.

Only one count was recorded for this clone. The V call is TRBV14, the J call TRBJ2-3; D is possibly TRBD2 (5 bases). CDR1 is SGHDN, CDR2 FVKESK, per germline. CDR3 length: 13 residues. The V end was cut by 3 bases, the J end by 3 bases, with 7 bases between. For the CDR3, the DNA is TGTGCCAGCAGCCAGAGGGTGACAGATACGCAGTATTTT. Residues: CASSQRVTDTQYF.

The rearrangement joins TRBV5-1 to TRBJ1-1, with TRBD1 matching 7 bases. The CDR3 extends over 14 amino acids. The germline V gene encodes CDR1 SGHRS and CDR2 YFSETQ. V shed 5 bases, J shed 4 bases, and the junction held 8 bases outside the gene matches. CDR3 residues: CASRKTTGTTEAFF. CDR3 nucleotides: TGCGCCAGCAGAAAAACGACAGGGACCACTGAAGCTTTCTTT.

The chain employs TRBV5-1 and TRBJ1-4; 10 positions match TRBD1. The germline gives CDR1 SGHRS, CDR2 YFSETQ. Trimming at V came to 2 bases and at J to 6 bases, leaving 4 bases not matched to a gene. The CDR3 extends over 15 amino acids. Here the CDR3 reads CASSLMTGGDEKLFF. In nucleotides, the CDR3 is TGCGCCAGCAGCTTAATGACAGGGGGCGATGAAAAACTGTTTTTT.

The chain has TRBV7-2 and TRBJ2-1, with 8 bases that match TRBD1. Germline V gene sequence: CDR1 SGHTA, CDR2 FQGNSA. CDR3 length: 15 residues. Germline trimming cut 3 bases from V and 6 bases from J; bases unmatched to any gene: 7. As DNA, the CDR3 is TGTGCCAGCAGCTTTCGGGCAGGGGGCCTCAATGAGCAGTTCTTC. Protein product: CASSFRAGGLNEQFF.

This clone was observed once. V and J are TRBV7-2 and TRBJ1-4; D is ambiguous. CDR1 is SGHTA and CDR2 is FQGNSA in the germline V gene. With 5 bases removed from V and 8 bases from J, the gap between germline ends came to 15 bases. The CDR3 is 14 amino acids. CDR3 amino acids: CASSPAGLWEKLFF. DNA of the CDR3: TGTGCCAGCAGCCCTGCGGGTCTATGGGAAAAACTGTTTTTT.

This clone was observed a single time. The genes are TRBV14 and TRBJ2-7; perhaps TRBD1 as D (5 bases). With 3 bases removed from V and 5 bases from J, the gap between germline ends came to 17 bases. The germline V gene has CDR1 SGHDN and CDR2 FVKESK. The CDR3 spans 15 residues. Here the CDR3 reads CASSQPQGRFNEQYF. As DNA, the CDR3 is TGTGCCAGCAGCCAGCCGCAGGGAAGGTTTAACGAGCAGTACTTC.

J is TRBJ1-1 and V is TRBV7-9; D remains unclear. CDR1 and CDR2 (germline): SEHNR, FQNEAQ (reference sequence). There are 13 residues in the CDR3. Trimming took 1 base from V and 7 from J, leaving 10 bases between them. The CDR3 DNA reads as TGTGCCAGCAGCTTAGTTCGGGAAAATGAAGCTTTCTTT. Protein product: CASSLVRENEAFF.

This clone turned up a few times. The chain combines TRBV27 with TRBJ1-3; 8 nucleotides agree with TRBD1. Germline trimming cut 4 bases from V and 0 bases from J; bases unmatched to any gene: 14. There are 19 residues in the CDR3. The germline gives CDR1 MNHEY, CDR2 SMNVEV (reference sequence). The CDR3, as DNA: TGTGCCAGCAGTTCGTTATTGGGGCAGGGGGCCTTCTCTGGAAACACCATATATTTT. Residues: CASSSLLGQGAFSGNTIYF.

The chain has TRBV7-2 and TRBJ2-3, with 9 bases matching TRBD2. V was clipped by 4 bases and J by 1 base; unmatched bases: 3. This CDR3 has 15 amino acids. The germline V gene encodes CDR1 SGHTA and CDR2 FQGNSA. CDR3 residues: CASSWLAGGTDTQYF. The CDR3 nucleotides read TGTGCCAGCAGCTGGTTAGCGGGGGGCACAGATACGCAGTATTTT.

The J gene is TRBJ2-7, the V gene TRBV14; D is perhaps TRBD1 (5 bases). V dropped 1 base and J dropped 4 bases, with 8 bases sitting between them. CDR1 is SGHDN and CDR2 is FVKESK in the germline V gene. The CDR3 extends over 13 amino acids. The CDR3 region is CASSQADSYEQYF. The CDR3 DNA sequence: TGTGCCAGCAGCCAAGCTGACAGTTACGAGCAGTACTTC.

The chain combines TRBV5-6 with TRBJ1-4, with D maybe TRBD1 (5 bases). Germline V lookup: CDR1 SGHDT, CDR2 YYEEEE. V gave up 0 bases and J gave up 6 bases, with 9 bases separating them. The CDR3 runs 14 residues. CDR3 in DNA: TGTGCCAGCAGCTTGGCAGACAGATATGAAAAACTGTTTTTT. Protein: CASSLADRYEKLFF.

V is TRBV23-1 and J is TRBJ1-1; TRBD1 agrees at 7 bases. TRBV23-1 is identified as an open reading frame with a role that is uncertain. CDR3 length: 16 residues. With V trimmed by 7 bases and J by 1 base, 12 bases remained unmatched. As DNA, the CDR3 is TGCGCCAGCACCAAAGGACCCGGGACAGAGAACACTGAAGCTTTCTTT. Residues: CASTKGPGTENTEAFF.

There are a few counts of this clone. The chain is built from TRBV5-1 and TRBJ2-2; TRBD2 aligns across 8 bases. V shed 1 base, J shed 0 bases, and the junction held 5 bases outside the gene matches. The CDR3 runs 17 residues. Germline assignment: CDR1 SGHRS and CDR2 YFSETQ. The CDR3 nucleotides are TGCGCCAGCAGCTTGTTCTCAGCGGGAGCGAACACCGGGGAGCTGTTTTTT. As protein: CASSLFSAGANTGELFF.

This clone was seen once. This chain's CDR3 is CASSQGEWASQAYEQYF. CDR3 DNA sequence: TGCGCCAGCAGCCAAGGGGAGTGGGCTAGCCAAGCCTACGAGCAGTACTTC. The chain has TRBV4-1 and TRBJ2-7, with D tentatively TRBD2 (5 bases). Trimming removed 1 base at V and 2 bases at J, with 18 bases between. The CDR3 has 17 amino acids. Germline assignment: CDR1 MGHRA and CDR2 YSYEKL.

The chain joins TRBV5-1 to TRBJ1-4; 7 bases agree with TRBD1. Germline assignment: CDR1 SGHRS and CDR2 YFSETQ. CDR3 size: 15 residues. V gave up 1 base and J gave up 5 bases; unmatched junction bases: 5. CDR3 sequence (DNA): TGCGCCAGCAGCTTGATGGGACAGCTAAATGAAAAACTGTTTTTT. Translated: CASSLMGQLNEKLFF.

The gene calls are TRBV15 and TRBJ1-5, with 9 bases matching TRBD1. The CDR3 has 15 residues. Germline V gives CDR1 LNHNV, CDR2 YYDKDF (reference sequence). After removal of 2 bases from V and 5 bases from J, the junction contained 4 bases not matched to a gene. CDR3 DNA sequence: TGTGCCACCAGCAGACCGGGACAGGGCTATCAGCCCCAGCATTTT. Its translation: CATSRPGQGYQPQHF.

The chain recombines TRBV15 with TRBJ1-1, with D tentatively TRBD1 (6 bases). The CDR3 sequence is 17 residues long. V lost 3 bases and J lost 1, with 18 bases in between. CDR1 and CDR2 (germline): LNHNV, YYDKDF (reference sequence). CDR3 sequence reads: CATSRVPQGRGNTEAFF. CDR3 nucleotides: TGTGCCACCAGCAGGGTGCCCCAGGGGCGCGGGAACACTGAAGCTTTCTTT.

The rearrangement uses TRBV27 and TRBJ2-7; 8 positions match TRBD1. The trim removed 5 bases at V and 6 bases at J, leaving 9 bases unmatched. This CDR3 is built from 14 residues. Germline CDR1 is MNHEY and CDR2 is SMNVEV (reference sequence). In DNA, the CDR3 is TGTGCCAGCAGTCTCGGACAGGGCCCTGGCGAGCAGTACTTC. Encoded protein: CASSLGQGPGEQYF.

The rearrangement joins TRBV6-5 to TRBJ1-1; no clear D. The V end lost 0 bases, the J end lost 5 bases, and 13 bases lay between the germline ends. The CDR3 runs to 15 residues. CDR1 and CDR2 (germline): MNHEY, SVGAGI. The CDR3, as DNA: TGTGCCAGCAGTTACTCTACCTCTTGGAGGACTGAAGCTTTCTTT. The encoded protein is CASSYSTSWRTEAFF.

To note about this clone: Other DNA sequences of this sample code for an identical CDR3. The chain has TRBV5-6 and TRBJ2-7; D is perhaps TRBD1 (5 bases). Germline CDR1 and CDR2: SGHDT and YYEEEE. This CDR3 has 13 amino acids. With 0 bases removed from V and 4 bases from J, the gap between germline ends came to 8 bases. CDR3 sequence: CASSLAQGYEQYF. In DNA, the CDR3 is TGTGCCAGCAGCTTGGCGCAGGGTTACGAGCAGTACTTC.

This clone was seen more than once but under ten times. This chain uses TRBV5-1 with TRBJ2-7; 12 bases fit TRBD1. V lost 4 bases and J lost 10; bases outside the gene matches: 3. The CDR3 is made up of 12 amino acids. The germline V gene encodes CDR1 SGHRS and CDR2 YFSETQ. The CDR3, as DNA: TGCGCCAGCAGCCTGGGACAGGGGGCACAGTACTTC. This encodes CASSLGQGAQYF.

DNA for the CDR3: TGTGCCAGCAGTGAAGCCGGACAGGGGTATGCTAATGGCTACACCTTC. Its translation: CASSEAGQGYANGYTF. V gene TRBV2 combines with J gene TRBJ1-2; TRBD1 aligns across 9 bases. Germline CDR1 SNHLY, CDR2 FYNNEI. This CDR3 contains 16 residues. V lost 0 bases and J lost 6; bases outside the gene matches: 8.